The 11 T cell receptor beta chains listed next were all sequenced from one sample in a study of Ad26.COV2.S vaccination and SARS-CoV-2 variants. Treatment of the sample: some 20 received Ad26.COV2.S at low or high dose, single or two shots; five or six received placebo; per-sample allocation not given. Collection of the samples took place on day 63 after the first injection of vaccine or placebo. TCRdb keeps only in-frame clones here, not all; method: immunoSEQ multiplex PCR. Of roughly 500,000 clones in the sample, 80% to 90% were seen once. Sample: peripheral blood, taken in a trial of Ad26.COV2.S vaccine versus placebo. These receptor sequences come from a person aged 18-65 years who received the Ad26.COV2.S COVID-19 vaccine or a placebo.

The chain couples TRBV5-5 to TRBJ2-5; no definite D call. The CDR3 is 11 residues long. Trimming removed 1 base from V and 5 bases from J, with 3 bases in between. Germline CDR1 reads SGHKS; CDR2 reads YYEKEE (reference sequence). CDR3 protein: CASSLMETQYF. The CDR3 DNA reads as TGTGCCAGCAGCTTGATGGAGACCCAGTACTTC.

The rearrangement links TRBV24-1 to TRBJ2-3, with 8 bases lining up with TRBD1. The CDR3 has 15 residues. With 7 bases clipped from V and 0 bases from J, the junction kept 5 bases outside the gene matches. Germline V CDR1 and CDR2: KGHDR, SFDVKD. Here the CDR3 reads CATRTGQASTDTQYF. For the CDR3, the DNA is TGTGCCACCAGAACGGGACAGGCTAGCACAGATACGCAGTATTTT.

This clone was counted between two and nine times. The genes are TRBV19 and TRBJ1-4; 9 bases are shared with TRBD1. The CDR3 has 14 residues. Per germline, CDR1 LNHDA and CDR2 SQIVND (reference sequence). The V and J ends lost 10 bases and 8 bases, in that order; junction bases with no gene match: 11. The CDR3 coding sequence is TGTGCCACCAACCCCGGGACAGGGTCCGAAAAACTGTTTTTT. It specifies CATNPGTGSEKLFF.

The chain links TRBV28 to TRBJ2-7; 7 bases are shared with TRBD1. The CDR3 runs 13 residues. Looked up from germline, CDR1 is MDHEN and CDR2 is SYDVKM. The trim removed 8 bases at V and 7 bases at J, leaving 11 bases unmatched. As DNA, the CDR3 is TGTGCCAGCCGCAAGACAGGGTCGAGGGAGCAGTACTTC. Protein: CASRKTGSREQYF.

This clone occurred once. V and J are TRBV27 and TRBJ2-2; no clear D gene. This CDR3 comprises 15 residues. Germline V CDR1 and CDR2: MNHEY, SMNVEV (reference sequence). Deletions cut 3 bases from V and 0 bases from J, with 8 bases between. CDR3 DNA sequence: TGTGCCAGCAGTTTCCGGGCCTCGAACACCGGGGAGCTGTTTTTT. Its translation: CASSFRASNTGELFF.

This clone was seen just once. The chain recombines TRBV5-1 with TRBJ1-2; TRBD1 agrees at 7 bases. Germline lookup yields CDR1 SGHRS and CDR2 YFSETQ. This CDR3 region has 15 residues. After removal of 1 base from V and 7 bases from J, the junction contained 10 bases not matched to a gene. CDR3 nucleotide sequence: TGCGCCAGCAGCTTGACCATGACAGGGTCTCCTGGCTACACCTTC. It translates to CASSLTMTGSPGYTF.

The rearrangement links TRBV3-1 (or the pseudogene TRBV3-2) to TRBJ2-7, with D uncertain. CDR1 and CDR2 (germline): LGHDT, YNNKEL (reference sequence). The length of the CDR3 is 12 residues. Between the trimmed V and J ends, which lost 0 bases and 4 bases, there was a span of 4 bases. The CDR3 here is CASSQDEYEQYF. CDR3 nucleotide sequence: TGTGCCAGCAGCCAAGACGAGTACGAGCAGTACTTC.

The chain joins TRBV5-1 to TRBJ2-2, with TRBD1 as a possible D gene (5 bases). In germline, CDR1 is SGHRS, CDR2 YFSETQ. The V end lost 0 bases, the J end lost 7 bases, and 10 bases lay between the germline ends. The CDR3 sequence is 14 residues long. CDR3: CASSLAGRNGELFF. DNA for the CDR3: TGCGCCAGCAGCTTGGCAGGGCGGAACGGGGAGCTGTTTTTT.

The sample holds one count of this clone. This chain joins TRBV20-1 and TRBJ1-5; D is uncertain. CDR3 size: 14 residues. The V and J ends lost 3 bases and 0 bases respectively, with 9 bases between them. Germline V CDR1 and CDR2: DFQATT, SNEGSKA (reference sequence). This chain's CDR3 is CSASERPSNQPQHF. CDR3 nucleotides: TGCAGTGCTAGTGAAAGACCTAGCAATCAGCCCCAGCATTTT.

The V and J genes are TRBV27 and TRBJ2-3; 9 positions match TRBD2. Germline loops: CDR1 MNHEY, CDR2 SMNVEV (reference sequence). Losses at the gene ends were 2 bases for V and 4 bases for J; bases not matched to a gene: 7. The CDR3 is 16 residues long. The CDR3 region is CASSLRTSVGADTQYF. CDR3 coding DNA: TGTGCCAGCAGTTTACGGACTAGCGTTGGCGCAGATACGCAGTATTTT.

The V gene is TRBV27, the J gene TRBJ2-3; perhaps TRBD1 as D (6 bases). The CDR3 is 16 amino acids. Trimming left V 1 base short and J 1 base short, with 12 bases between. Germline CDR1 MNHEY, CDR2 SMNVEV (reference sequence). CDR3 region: CASSLLRQVGTDTQYF. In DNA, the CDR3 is TGTGCCAGCAGTTTATTACGACAGGTCGGCACAGATACGCAGTATTTT.